The clone carrying this T cell receptor (beta chain) was recorded a few times. Its antigen is not known. This specimen belongs to a study of response to subunit inactivated influenza vaccine. TCRdb reanalysed the RT-PCR reads using MiXCR and keeps one entry per CDR3 protein. The sample contains roughly 710,000 distinct CDR3 sequences, less than 15% of which appear only once. Study-level results: Few additional T cells are recruited per seasonal influenza vaccination, authors suggested.

Sequences were derived from PBMCs from blood, sampled around 14 days before vaccination. The receptor comes from a man in his fifties or sixties who received an inactivated influenza vaccine.

The CDR3 here is CASSSSRTGGTDTQYF. DNA of the CDR3: TGTGCCAGCAGCTCTTCCCGGACAGGGGGCACAGATACGCAGTATTTT. The genes are TRBV3-1 and TRBJ2-3, with 9 nucleotides matching TRBD1. From germline, CDR1 is LGHDT and CDR2 YNNKEL (reference sequence). Trimming removed 5 bases from V and 1 base from J; junction bases left unmatched: 7. CDR3 length: 16 residues.